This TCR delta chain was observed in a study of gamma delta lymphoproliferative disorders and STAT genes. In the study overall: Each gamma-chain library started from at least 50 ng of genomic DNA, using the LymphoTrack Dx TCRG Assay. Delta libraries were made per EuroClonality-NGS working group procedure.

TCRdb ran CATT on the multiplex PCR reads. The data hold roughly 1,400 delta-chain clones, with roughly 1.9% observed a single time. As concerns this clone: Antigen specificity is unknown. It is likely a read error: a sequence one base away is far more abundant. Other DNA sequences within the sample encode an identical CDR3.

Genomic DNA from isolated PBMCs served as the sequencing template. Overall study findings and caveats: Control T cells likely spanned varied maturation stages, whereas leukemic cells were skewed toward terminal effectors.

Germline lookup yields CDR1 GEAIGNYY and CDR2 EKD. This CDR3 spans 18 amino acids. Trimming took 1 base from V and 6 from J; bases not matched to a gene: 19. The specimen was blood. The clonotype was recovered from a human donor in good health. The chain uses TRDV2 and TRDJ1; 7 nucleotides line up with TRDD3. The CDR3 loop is CACDTGFGVLGVQNKLIF. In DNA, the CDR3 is TGTGCCTGTGACACGGGGTTCGGCGTTCTGGGGGTACAGAATAAACTCATCTTT.